This T cell receptor beta chain was sequenced for a study of cytomegalovirus exposure and HLA in healthy donors. General study points: In a later analysis, TCR beta V- and J-gene trimming showed a link to a missense DCLRE1C variant. A later analysis reportedly found fewer N-insertions in an Asian-associated ancestry cluster than the roughly 700-donor mean.

Note on this clone: Its antigen is not identified.

With 60 Vbeta and 13 Jbeta primers, the PCR was carried out. The assay was immunoSEQ multiplex PCR, and TCRdb's table has in-frame clones only and misses some. The data hold about 110,000 clones, with around two thirds observed a single time. Donors showed nominal health when sampled, although they likely had unrecorded immune exposures. There are 17 residues in the CDR3. This TCR was recovered from a young man in good health and CMV-seropositive. The chain carries TRBV7-5 and TRBJ2-7; TRBD2 is the table's D call, not checked against the DNA. TRBV7-5 is described as a pseudogene. The sequencing input was PBMCs. CDR3 residues: CARSLGHATGRDYEQYF. CDR3 bases: TGTGCCAGAAGCTTAGGGCACGCTACAGGGAGGGACTACGAGCAGTACTTC.